Described below is a single TCR beta chain sequence and its context. What it recognizes is unknown. The CDR3 is 13 residues long. Germline loops: CDR1 SGHDN, CDR2 FVKESK. V gave up 4 bases and J gave up 8 bases, with 14 bases separating them. The sample belongs to a study of cytomegalovirus exposure and HLA in healthy donors. The overall study: Genetic ancestry analysis placed around 76% of the 300 to 400 donors that were genotyped in the Caucasian-associated cluster. Study-wide results and caveats: Earlier analysis looked at TCR beta V segments, and most were productive about 90% or about 30% of the time.

Amplification used 60 Vbeta primers and 13 Jbeta primers. TCRdb's table, derived via immunoSEQ multiplex PCR, lists solely in-frame clones and lacks some. This table has about 98,000 clones, 60% to 80% appearing once. The clonotype was recovered from a female donor in good health and CMV-seronegative. V gene TRBV14 combines with J gene TRBJ1-2; D uncertain. Sequenced sample: PBMCs. This CDR3 is CASSLGRARGYTF. In DNA form, the CDR3 reads TGTGCCAGCAGCCTAGGGAGGGCGCGGGGCTACACCTTC.